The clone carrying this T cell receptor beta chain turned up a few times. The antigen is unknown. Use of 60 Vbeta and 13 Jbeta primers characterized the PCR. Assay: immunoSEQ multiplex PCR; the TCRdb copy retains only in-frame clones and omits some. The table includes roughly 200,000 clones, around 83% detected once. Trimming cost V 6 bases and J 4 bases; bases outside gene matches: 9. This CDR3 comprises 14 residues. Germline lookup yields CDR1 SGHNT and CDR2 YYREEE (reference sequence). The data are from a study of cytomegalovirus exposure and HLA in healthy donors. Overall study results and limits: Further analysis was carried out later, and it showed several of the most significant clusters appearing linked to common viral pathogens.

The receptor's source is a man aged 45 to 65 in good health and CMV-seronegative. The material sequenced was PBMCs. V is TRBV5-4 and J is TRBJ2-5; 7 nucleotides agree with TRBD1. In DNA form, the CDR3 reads TGTGCCAGCAACCCGACAGGGAATCGAGAGACCCAGTACTTC. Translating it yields CASNPTGNRETQYF.